The clone carrying this TCR beta chain was recorded a few times. The sample belongs to a study of blood T cells in healthy people across ages. It was with a sample-barcoded 5' primer and a J-beta primer mix that a second PCR of about 6 to 11 cycles was run. The template-switch adaptor was a 5' adaptor with 12 random nucleotides. It tagged each cDNA molecule. TCRdb analysed the 5' RACE reads with MiXCR anew, one entry per CDR3 protein. The sample consists of under 950,000 distinct CDR3 sequences, about 24% of them appearing once. Each of the donors had 9 to 10 milliliters of peripheral blood drawn into EDTA-treated Vacutainer tubes. The CDR3 is 14 amino acids. Germline V CDR1 and CDR2: SGHRS, YFSETQ. V shed 4 bases, J shed 8 bases, and the junction held 8 bases outside the gene matches.

Sequenced: blood. The V call is TRBV5-1, the J call TRBJ2-4, with 8 positions matching TRBD1. This clonotype originated in a man in his sixties or seventies in good health. The CDR3 region is CASSTRQGMDIQYF. Written as DNA, the CDR3 is TGCGCCAGCAGCACTAGACAGGGGATGGACATTCAGTACTTC.